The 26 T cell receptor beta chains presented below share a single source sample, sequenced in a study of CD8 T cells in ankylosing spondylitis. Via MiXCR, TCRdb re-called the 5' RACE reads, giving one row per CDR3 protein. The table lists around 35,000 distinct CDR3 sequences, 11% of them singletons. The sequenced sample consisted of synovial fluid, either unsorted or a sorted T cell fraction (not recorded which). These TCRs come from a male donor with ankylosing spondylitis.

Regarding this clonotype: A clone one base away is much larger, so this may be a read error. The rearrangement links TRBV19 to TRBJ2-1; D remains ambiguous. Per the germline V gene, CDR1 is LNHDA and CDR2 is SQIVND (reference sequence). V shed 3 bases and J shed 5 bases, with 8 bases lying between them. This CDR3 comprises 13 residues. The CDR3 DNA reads TGTGCCAGTAGTATGGATACCAACAATGAGCAGTTCTTC. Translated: CASSMDTNNEQFF.

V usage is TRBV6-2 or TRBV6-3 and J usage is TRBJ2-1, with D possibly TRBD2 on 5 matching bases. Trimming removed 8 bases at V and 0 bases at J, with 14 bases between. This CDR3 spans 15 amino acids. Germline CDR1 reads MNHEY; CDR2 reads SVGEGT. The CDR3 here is CASGPSGRSYNEQFF. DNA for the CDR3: TGTGCCAGCGGCCCCAGCGGCCGCTCCTACAATGAGCAGTTCTTC.

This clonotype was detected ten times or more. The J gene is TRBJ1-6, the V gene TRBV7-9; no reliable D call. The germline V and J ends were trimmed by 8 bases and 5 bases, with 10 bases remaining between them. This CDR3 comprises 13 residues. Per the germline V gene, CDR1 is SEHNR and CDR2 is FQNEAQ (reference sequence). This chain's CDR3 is CASRGWDNSPLHF. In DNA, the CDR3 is TGTGCCAGCCGCGGGTGGGATAATTCACCCCTCCACTTT.

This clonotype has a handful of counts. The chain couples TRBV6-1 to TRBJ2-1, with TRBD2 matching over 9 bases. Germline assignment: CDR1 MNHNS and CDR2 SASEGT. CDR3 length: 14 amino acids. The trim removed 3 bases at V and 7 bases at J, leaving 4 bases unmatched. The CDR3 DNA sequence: TGTGCCAGCAGTGAGGTAGCGGGAGAGAATGAGCAGTTCTTC. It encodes CASSEVAGENEQFF.

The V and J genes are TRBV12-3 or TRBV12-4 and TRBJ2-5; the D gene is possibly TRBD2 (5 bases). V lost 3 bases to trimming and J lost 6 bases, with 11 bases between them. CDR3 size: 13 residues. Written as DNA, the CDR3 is TGTGCCAGCAGTTTGGGTAGCGCGAAGACCCAGTACTTC. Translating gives CASSLGSAKTQYF.

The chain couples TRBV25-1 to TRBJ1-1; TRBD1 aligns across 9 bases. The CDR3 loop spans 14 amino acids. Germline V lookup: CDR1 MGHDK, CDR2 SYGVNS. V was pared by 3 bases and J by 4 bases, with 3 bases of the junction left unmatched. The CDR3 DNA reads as TGTGCCAGCAGTGAGCACAGGGGGCTCACTGAAGCTTTCTTT. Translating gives CASSEHRGLTEAFF.

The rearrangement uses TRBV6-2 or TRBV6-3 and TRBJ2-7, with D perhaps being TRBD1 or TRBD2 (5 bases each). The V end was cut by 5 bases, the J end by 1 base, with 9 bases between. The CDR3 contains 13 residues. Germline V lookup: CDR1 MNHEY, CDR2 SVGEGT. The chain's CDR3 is CASSAGTSYEQYF. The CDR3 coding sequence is TGTGCCAGCAGTGCCGGGACGTCCTACGAGCAGTACTTC.

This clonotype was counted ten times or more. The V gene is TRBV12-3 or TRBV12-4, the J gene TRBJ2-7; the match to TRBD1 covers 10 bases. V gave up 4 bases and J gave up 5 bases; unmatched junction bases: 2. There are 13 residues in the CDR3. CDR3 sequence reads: CASSSTGGDEQYF. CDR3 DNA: TGTGCCAGCAGTTCGACAGGGGGCGACGAGCAGTACTTC.

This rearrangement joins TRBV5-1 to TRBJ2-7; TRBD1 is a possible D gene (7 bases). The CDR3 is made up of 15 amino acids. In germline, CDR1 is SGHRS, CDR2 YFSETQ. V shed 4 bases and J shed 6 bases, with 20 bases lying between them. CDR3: CASSGGFGTAFEQYF. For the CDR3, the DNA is TGCGCCAGCAGCGGGGGGTTCGGGACAGCCTTCGAGCAGTACTTC.

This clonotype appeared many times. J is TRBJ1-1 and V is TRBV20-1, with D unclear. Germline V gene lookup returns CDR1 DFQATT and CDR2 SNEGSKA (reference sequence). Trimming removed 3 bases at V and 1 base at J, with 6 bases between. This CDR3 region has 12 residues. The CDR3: CSASFTNTEAFF. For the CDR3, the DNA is TGCAGTGCTAGCTTTACGAACACTGAAGCTTTCTTT.

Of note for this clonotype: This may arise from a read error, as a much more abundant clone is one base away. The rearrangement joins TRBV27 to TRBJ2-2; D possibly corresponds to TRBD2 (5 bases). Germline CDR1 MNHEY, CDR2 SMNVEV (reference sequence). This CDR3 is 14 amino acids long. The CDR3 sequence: CASSFQVNTGELSF. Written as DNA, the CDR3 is TGTGCCAGCAGTTTTCAAGTAAACACCGGGGAGCTGTCTTTT.

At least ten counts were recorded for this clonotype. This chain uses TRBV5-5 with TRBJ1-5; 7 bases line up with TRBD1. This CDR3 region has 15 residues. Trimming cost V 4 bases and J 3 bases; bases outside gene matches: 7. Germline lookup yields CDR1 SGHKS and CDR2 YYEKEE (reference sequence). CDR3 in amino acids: CASSRWDSNNQPQHF. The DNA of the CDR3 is TGTGCCAGCAGCCGCTGGGACAGCAACAATCAGCCCCAGCATTTT.

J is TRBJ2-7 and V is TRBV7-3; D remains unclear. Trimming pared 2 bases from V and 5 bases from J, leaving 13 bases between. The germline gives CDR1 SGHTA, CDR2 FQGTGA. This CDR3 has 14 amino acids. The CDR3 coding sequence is TGTGCCAGCAGCTTAGGCAGTAGTCCCAACGAGCAGTACTTC. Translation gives CASSLGSSPNEQYF.

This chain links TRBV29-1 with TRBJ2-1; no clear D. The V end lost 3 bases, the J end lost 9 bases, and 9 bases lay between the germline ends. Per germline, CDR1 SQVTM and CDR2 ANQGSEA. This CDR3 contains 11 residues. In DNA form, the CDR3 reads TGCAGCGTTGAGGCGAGTATTGAGCAGTTCTTC. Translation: CSVEASIEQFF.

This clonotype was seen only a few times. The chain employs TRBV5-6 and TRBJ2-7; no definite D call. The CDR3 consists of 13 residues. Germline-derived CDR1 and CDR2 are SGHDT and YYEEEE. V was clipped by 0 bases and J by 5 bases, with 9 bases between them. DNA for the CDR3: TGTGCCAGCAGCTTGGGACCAACAGACGAGCAGTACTTC. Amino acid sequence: CASSLGPTDEQYF.

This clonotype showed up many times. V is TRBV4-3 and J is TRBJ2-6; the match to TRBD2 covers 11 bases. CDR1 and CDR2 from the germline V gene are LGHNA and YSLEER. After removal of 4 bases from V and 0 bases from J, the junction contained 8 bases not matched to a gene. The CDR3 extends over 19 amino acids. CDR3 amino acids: CASSPDGLAGYSGANVLTF. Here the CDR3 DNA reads TGCGCCAGCAGCCCTGATGGACTAGCGGGTTACTCTGGGGCCAACGTCCTGACTTTC.

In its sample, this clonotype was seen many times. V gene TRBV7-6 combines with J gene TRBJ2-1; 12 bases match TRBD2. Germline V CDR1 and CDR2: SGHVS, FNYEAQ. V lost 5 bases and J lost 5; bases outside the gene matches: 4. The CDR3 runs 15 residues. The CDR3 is CASSPWTSGDNEQFF. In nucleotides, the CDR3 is TGTGCCAGCAGCCCCTGGACTAGCGGGGACAATGAGCAGTTCTTC.

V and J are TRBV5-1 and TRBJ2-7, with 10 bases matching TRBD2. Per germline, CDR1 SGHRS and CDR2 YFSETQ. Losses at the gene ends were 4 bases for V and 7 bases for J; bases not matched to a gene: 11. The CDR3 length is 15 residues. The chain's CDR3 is CASSLGLADYSEQYF. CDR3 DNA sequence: TGCGCCAGCAGCCTCGGACTAGCGGACTACTCAGAGCAGTACTTC.

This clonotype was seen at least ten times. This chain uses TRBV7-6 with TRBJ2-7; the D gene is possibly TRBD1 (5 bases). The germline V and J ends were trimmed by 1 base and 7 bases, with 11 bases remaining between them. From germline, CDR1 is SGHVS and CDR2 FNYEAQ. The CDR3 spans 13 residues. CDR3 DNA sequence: TGTGCCAGCAGCTTAGGGCGCAGGGAAGAGCAGTACTTC. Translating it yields CASSLGRREEQYF. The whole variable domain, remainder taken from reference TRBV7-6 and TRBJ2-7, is GAGVSQSPRYKVTKRGQDVALRCDPISGHVSLYWYRQALGQGPEFLTYFNYEAQQDKSGLPNDRFSAERPEGSISTLTIQRTEQRDSAMYRCASSLGRREEQYFGPGTRLTVT.

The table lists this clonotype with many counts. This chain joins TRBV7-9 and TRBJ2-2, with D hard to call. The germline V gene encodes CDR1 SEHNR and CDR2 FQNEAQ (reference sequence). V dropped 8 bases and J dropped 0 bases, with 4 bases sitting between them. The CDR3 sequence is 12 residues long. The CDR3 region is CASGANTGELFF. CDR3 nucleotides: TGTGCCAGCGGGGCGAACACCGGGGAGCTGTTTTTT.

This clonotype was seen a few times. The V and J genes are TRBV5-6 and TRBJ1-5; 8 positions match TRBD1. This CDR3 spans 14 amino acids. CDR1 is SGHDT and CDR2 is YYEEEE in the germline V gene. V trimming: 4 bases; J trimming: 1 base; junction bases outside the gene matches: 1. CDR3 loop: CASSRTGSNQPQHF. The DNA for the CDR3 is TGTGCCAGCAGCAGGACAGGGAGCAATCAGCCCCAGCATTTT.

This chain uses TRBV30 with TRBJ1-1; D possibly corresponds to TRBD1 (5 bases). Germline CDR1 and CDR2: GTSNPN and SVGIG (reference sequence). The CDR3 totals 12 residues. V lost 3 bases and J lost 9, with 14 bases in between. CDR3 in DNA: TGTGCCTGGAGGGGGGTCAGGACCAAAGCTTTCTTT. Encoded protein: CAWRGVRTKAFF.

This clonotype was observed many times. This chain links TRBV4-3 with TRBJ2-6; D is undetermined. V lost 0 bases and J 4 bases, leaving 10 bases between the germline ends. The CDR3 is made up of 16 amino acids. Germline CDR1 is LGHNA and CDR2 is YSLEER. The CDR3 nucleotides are TGCGCCAGCAGCCAAGAGGGGTTGGCAGGGGCCAACGTCCTGACTTTC. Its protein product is CASSQEGLAGANVLTF.

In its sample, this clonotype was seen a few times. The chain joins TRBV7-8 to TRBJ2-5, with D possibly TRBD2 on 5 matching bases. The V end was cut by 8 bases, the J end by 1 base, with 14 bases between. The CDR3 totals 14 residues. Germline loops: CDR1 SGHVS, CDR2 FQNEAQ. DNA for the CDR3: TGTGCCAGCTGGCCAACGGGGTTCCAAGAGACCCAGTACTTC. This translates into CASWPTGFQETQYF.

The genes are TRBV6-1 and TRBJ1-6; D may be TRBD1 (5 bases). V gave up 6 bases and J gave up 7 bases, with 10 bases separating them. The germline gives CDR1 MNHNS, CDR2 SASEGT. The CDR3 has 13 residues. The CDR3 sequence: CASSGTGNSPLHF. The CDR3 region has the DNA TGTGCCAGCAGCGGGACGGGGAATTCACCCCTCCACTTT.

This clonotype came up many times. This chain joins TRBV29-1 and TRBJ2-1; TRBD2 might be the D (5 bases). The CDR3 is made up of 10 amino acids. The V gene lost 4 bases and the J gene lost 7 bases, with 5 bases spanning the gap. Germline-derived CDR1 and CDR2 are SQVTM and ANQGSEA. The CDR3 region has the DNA TGCAGCGTTGGAGGGAATGAGCAGTTCTTC. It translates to CSVGGNEQFF.